This T cell receptor (beta chain) was obtained from a study of blood T cells in healthy people across ages. The CDR3 is 13 amino acids. The V end was cut by 5 bases, the J end by 3 bases, with 11 bases between. Points from the study as a whole: Unsorted PBMCs ruled out conclusive naive versus antigen-experienced comparison. Higher diversity, along with more naive CD4+ cells, distinguished long-lived donors from aged donors.

With a J-beta primer mix and a sample-barcoded 5' primer, a second PCR ran about 7 to 11 cycles. TCRdb reanalysed the 5' RACE reads using MiXCR and keeps one entry per CDR3 protein. This table has about 1.4 million distinct CDR3 sequences, approximately 59% appearing once. Researchers report isolating at least 7 million PBMCs per sample. On this clonotype itself: Its antigen is currently unknown.

The sequence was obtained from a man aged 18 to 30 in good health. The specimen sequenced was blood. The gene calls are TRBV12-3 or TRBV12-4 and TRBJ2-7; D tentatively reads TRBD1 or TRBD2 (5 bases each). CDR3 amino acids: CASSAGTLYEQYF. The CDR3 nucleotides are TGTGCCAGCAGTGCCGGGACCCTCTACGAGCAGTACTTC.